What follows is one T cell receptor (beta chain) and its context. The antigen is undetermined. Indicated time point: peripheral blood 6 weeks after treatment start. TCRdb's copy holds only in-frame clones and misses some; the assay was immunoSEQ multiplex PCR. The sample includes around 100,000 clones, 85% to 95% seen only once; the top ten take around 4%. The CDR3 is 13 residues long. CDR1 and CDR2 (germline): MDHEN, SYDVKM. Trimming shortened V by 4 bases and J by 1 base, and 7 bases separated the two germline ends. The data stem from a study of PD-L1 blockade in urothelial cancer. Overall study findings and caveats: Durable-benefit patients expanded tumor-associated blood clones more at 3 weeks. Below-median pretreatment blood TCR clonality predicted better survival.

This chain uses TRBV28 with TRBJ1-1; D uncertain. The source was PBMCs, collected around atezolizumab (anti-PD-L1) treatment. This TCR was sampled from a man in his sixties with urothelial cancer. The CDR3 sequence is CASSSGENTEAFF. CDR3 coding DNA: TGTGCCAGCAGTTCCGGGGAGAACACTGAAGCTTTCTTT.